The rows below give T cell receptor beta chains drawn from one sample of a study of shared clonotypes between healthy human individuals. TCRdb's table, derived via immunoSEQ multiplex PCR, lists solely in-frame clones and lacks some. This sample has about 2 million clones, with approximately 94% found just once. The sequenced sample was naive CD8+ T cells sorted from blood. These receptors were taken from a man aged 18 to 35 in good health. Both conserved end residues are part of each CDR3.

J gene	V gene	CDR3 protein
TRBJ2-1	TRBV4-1	CASSQLPGSYNEQFF
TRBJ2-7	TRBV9	CASSPTGSPLGEQYF
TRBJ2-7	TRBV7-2	CASSLETYREQYF
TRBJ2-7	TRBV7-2	CASSLALQGYEQYF
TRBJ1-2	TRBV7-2	CASSLERNYGYTF
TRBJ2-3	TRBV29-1	CSVEVGAGGLDTQYF
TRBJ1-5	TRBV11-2	CASSLGSGSSNQPQHF
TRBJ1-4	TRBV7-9	CASSFSGRVDEKLFF
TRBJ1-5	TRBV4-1	CASSQDPGLSNQPQHF
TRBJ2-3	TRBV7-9	CASSHSRGEMDTQYF
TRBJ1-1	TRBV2	CASSEVRNGNTEAFF
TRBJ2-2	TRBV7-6	CASSLEASDGPNTGELFF
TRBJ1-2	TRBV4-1	CASSHLGQGPDGYTF
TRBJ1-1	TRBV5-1	CASSLRENTEAFF
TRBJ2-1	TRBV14	CASSQDPWQGKDFF
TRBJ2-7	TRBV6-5	CASSTTGQLTYEQYF
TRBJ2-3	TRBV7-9	CASSLSQVSTDTQYF
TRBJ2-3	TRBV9	CASSVNGDTQYF
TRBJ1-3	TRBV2	CATLSGTGSGNTIYF
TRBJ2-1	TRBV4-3	CASSQYTGAISHEQFF
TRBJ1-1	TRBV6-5	CASSYAEGGTEAFF
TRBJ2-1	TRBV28	CASSFPRTGESSYNEQFF
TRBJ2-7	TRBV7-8	CASSFGPAMGHEQYF
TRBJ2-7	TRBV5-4	CASSQNGQGVGEQYF
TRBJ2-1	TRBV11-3	CASSITPHEQFF
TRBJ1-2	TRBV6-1	CASSEAPGSNYGYTF
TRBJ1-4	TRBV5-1	CASSPGTANEKLFF
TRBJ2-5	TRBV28	CASSSRGGGETQYF
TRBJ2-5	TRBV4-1	CASSQGVLETQYF
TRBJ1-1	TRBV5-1	CASSQLLTGDRINTEAFF
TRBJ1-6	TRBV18	CASSPPGGYSPLHF
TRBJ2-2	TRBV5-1	CASSLAVHTNTGELFF
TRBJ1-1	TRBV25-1	CASSEYPGSPMNTEAFF
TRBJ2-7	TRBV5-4	CASSLGKGITLHEQYF
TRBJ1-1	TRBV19	CASTAGGTQGPAFF
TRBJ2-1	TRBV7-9	CASSLFAGGPRNEQFF
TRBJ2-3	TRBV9	CASSAHGGGATDTQYF
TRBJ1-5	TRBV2	CASGGRGASNQPQHF